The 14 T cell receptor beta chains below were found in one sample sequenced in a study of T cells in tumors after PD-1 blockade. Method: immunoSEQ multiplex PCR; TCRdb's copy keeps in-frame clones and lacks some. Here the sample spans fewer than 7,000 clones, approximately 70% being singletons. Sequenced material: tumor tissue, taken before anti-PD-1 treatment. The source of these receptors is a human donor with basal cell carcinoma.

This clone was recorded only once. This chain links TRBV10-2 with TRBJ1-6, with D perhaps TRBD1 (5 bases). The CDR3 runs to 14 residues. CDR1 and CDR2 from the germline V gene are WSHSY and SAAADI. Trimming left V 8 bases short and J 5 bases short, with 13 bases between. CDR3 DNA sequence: TGCGCCAGCTCGAGGGACGTCAATAATTCACCCCTCCACTTT. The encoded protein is CASSRDVNNSPLHF.

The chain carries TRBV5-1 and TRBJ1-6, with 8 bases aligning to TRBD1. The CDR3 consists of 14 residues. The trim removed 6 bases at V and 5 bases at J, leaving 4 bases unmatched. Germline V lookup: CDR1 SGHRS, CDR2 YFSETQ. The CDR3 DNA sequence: TGCGCCAGCAAGGGGGGACAGGATAATTCACCCCTCCACTTT. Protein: CASKGGQDNSPLHF.

CDR3 sequence: CASSPGQAEAFF. The CDR3 DNA follows: TGTGCCAGCAGCCCAGGACAGGCAGAAGCTTTCTTT. The chain combines TRBV7-9 with TRBJ1-1; TRBD1 matches 7 bases. V gave up 5 bases and J gave up 8 bases; unmatched junction bases: 5. This CDR3 comprises 12 residues. Germline V gives CDR1 SEHNR, CDR2 FQNEAQ (reference sequence).

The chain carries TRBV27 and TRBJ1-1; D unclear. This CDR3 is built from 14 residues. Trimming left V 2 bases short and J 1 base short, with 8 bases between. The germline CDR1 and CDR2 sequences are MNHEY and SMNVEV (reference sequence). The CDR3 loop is CASSLRSGNTEAFF. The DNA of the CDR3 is TGTGCCAGCAGTTTAAGGTCGGGGAACACTGAAGCTTTCTTT.

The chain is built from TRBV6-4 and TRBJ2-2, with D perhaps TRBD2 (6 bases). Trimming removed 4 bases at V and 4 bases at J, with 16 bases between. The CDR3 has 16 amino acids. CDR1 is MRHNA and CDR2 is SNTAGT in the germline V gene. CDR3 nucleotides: TGTGCCAGCAGTGCTGGGGGGACTGTCACCACCGGGGAGCTGTTTTTT. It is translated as CASSAGGTVTTGELFF.

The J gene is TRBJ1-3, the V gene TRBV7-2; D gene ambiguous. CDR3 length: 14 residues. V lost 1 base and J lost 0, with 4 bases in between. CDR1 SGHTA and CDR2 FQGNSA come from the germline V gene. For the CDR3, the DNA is TGTGCCAGCAGCTTAGATTCCTCTGGAAACACCATATATTTT. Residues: CASSLDSSGNTIYF. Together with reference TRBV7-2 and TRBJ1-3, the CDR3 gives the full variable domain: GAGVSQSPSNKVTEKGKDVELRCDPISGHTALYWYRQSLGQGLEFLIYFQGNSAPDKSGLPSDRFSAERTGGSVSTLTIQRTQQEDSAVYLCASSLDSSGNTIYFGEGSWLTVV.

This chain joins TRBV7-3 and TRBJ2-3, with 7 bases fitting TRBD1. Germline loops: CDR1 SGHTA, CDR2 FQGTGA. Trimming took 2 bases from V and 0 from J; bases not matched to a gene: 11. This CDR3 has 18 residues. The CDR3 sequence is CASSLFGTAISSTDTQYF. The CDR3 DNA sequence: TGTGCCAGCAGCTTATTCGGGACAGCCATTTCTAGCACAGATACGCAGTATTTT.

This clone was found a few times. The CDR3 region has the DNA TGTGCCAGCAGCCCAGGCGGGGATGGAAACACCATATATTTT. Translated: CASSPGGDGNTIYF. The V call is TRBV6-6, the J call TRBJ1-3, with D hard to call. Trimming took 6 bases from V and 3 from J, leaving 12 bases between them. The length of the CDR3 is 14 residues. The germline CDR1 and CDR2 sequences are MNHNY and SVGAGI (reference sequence).

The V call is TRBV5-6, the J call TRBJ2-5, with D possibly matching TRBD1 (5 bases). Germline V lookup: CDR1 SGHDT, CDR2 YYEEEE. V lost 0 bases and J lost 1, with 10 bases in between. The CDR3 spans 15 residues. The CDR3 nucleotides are TGTGCCAGCAGCTTGGCCGGAAGGGGCCAAGAGACCCAGTACTTC. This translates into CASSLAGRGQETQYF.

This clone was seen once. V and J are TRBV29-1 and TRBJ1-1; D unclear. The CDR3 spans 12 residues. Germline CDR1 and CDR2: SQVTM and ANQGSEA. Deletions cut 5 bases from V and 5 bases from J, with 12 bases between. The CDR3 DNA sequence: TGCAGCGTTCGTCCTCCTAGTACTGAAGCTTTCTTT. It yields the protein CSVRPPSTEAFF.

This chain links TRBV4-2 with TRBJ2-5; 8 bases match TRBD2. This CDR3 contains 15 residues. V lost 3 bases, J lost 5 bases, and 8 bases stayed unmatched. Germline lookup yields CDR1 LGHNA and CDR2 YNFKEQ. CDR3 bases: TGTGCCAGCAGCCAGGCGGGGGCGGGGGGTGAGACCCAGTACTTC. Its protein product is CASSQAGAGGETQYF.

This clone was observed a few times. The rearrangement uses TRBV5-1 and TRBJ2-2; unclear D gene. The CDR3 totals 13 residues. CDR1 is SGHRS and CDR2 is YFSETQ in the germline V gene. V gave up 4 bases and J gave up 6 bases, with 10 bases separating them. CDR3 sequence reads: CASSVNTPGELFF. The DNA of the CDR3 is TGCGCCAGCAGCGTTAACACCCCCGGGGAGCTGTTTTTT.

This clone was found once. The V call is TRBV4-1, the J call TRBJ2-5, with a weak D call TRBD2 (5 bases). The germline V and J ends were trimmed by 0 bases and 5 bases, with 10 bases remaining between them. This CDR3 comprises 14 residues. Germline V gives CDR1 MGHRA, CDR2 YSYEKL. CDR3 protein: CASSQEGWRETQYF. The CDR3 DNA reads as TGCGCCAGCAGCCAAGAAGGGTGGAGGGAGACCCAGTACTTC.

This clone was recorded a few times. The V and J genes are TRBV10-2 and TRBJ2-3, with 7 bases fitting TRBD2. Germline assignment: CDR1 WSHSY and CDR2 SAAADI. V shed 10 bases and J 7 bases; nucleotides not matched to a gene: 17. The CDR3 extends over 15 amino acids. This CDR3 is CATRIGTDGGNTQYF. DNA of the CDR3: TGCGCCACTAGAATTGGGACTGACGGGGGGAATACGCAGTATTTT.